The clone carrying this T cell receptor (beta chain) showed up many times. Its antigen remains unknown. Template material for amplifying TCR beta CDR3 regions consisted of RNA transcripts. Carried out on the TCR CDR3, a first-round RT-PCR used the HTBI primer set. One entry per CDR3 protein results from TCRdb running MiXCR on the multiplex PCR reads. The repertoire includes 500,000 to 700,000 distinct CDR3 sequences, approximately 15% of them detected once, and approximately 20% sits in the top ten. This specimen comes from a study of T cells in Graves' hyperthyroidism and ophthalmopathy. Whole-study results and caveats: Most thyroid clonotypes that were expanded above 0.001 also turned up in blood. Ophthalmopathy onset followed model prediction by a median roughly six months.

Cells are PBMCs isolated from roughly 9.2 ml of fresh blood. This CDR3 is 15 amino acids long. V lost 2 bases, J lost 0 bases, and 9 bases lay in between. Germline V gene lookup returns CDR1 ENHRY and CDR2 SYGVKD. The receptor's source is a woman aged 18-30 years with Graves' hyperthyroidism. Sequenced input: blood. The chain combines TRBV10-3 with TRBJ2-3, with TRBD1 as a possible D gene (6 bases). The CDR3 protein is CAISERDTSTDTQYF. In DNA, the CDR3 is TGTGCCATCAGTGAGAGGGACACCAGCACAGATACGCAGTATTTT.